These T cell receptor beta chains were read from a single sample in a study of blood T cell repertoires in COVID-19. TCRdb keeps only in-frame clones here, not all; method: immunoSEQ multiplex PCR. In the table there are 270,000 or so clones, less than 85% of which are singletons. Sample: peripheral blood. Receptors were obtained from a human donor with COVID-19, enrolled during active disease. The donor label of this sample is uncertain. Each CDR3 is given with its conserved first and last residue. A D gene is named only where the DNA matches it firmly. Clone size appears in some rows only: once, few, many, or a class for an expanded clone.

>TRBJ2-3|.|once|TRBV3-1/TRBV3-2
TGTGCCAGCAGCTCCAGAAGGGGGATCCCCACAGATACGCAGTATTTT
CASSSRRGIPTDTQYF
>TRBJ2-2|.|.|TRBV28
TGTGCCAGCAGTTCAACAGCAGCGAACACCGGGGAGCTGTTTTTT
CASSSTAANTGELFF
>TRBJ1-3|TRBD1|.|TRBV5-6
TGTGCCAGCAGCTTGGCCGCGACAGGGACCGTCAACACCATATATTTT
CASSLAATGTVNTIYF
>TRBJ2-7|.|.|TRBV2
TGTGCCAGCAGTGAAGCCTGGGCCGAAACCTACGAGCAGTACTTC
CASSEAWAETYEQYF
>TRBJ2-1|TRBD2|.|TRBV18
TGTGCCAGCTCACCACCGACTAGCGGGAGGTTCGATGAGCAGTTCTTC
CASSPPTSGRFDEQFF
>TRBJ2-1|TRBD2|few|TRBV29-1
TGCAGCGTTAGCGGTCCTGGGAGGGTCAATGAGCAGTTCTTC
CSVSGPGRVNEQFF
>TRBJ1-6|TRBD1|.|TRBV25-1
TGTGCCAGCAGTGACACAGGGGGACCGTTTAATTCACCCCTCCACTTT
CASSDTGGPFNSPLHF
>TRBJ2-1|TRBD2|.|TRBV29-1
TGCAGTTTTGCGGGAGTGGGGAATGAGCAGTTCTTC
CSFAGVGNEQFF
>TRBJ1-1|.|.|TRBV19
TGTGCCAGCGTAGGGAGTATAAACACTGAAGCTTTCTTT
CASVGSINTEAFF
>TRBJ2-1|TRBD2|.|TRBV28
TGTGCCAGCAGTTCGGGACTAGCGGGAGTCAATGAGCAGTTCTTC
CASSSGLAGVNEQFF
>TRBJ1-3|.|few|TRBV18
TGTGCCAGCTCACAGCTCGGGGAGACCTCTGGAAACACCATATATTTT
CASSQLGETSGNTIYF
>TRBJ2-1|TRBD1|.|TRBV28
TGTGCCAGCAGTTCATCGACAGGGGGCGCTTACAATGAGCAGTTCTTC
CASSSSTGGAYNEQFF
>TRBJ2-4|TRBD1|.|TRBV10-1
TGCGCCAGCAGCGGGGACAGGCGCCAAAAAAACATTCAGTACTTC
CASSGDRRQKNIQYF
>TRBJ1-2|.|.|TRBV2
TGTGCCACCCCTATCCCCGGCGCCCGCGGGTATAATTATGGCTACACCTTC
CATPIPGARGYNYGYTF
>TRBJ2-7|TRBD2|few|TRBV19
TGTGCCAGTAGTAGCGGGAGGGCGACCGAGCAGTACTTC
CASSSGRATEQYF
>TRBJ2-3|.|once|TRBV12-3/TRBV12-4
TGTGCCAGCAGAACCTCCAGCGCGCAGTATTTT
CASRTSSAQYF
>TRBJ1-2|.|.|TRBV28
TGTGCCAGCAGTCTAACCGGGACATTAGTCGCTAACTATGGCTACACCTTC
CASSLTGTLVANYGYTF